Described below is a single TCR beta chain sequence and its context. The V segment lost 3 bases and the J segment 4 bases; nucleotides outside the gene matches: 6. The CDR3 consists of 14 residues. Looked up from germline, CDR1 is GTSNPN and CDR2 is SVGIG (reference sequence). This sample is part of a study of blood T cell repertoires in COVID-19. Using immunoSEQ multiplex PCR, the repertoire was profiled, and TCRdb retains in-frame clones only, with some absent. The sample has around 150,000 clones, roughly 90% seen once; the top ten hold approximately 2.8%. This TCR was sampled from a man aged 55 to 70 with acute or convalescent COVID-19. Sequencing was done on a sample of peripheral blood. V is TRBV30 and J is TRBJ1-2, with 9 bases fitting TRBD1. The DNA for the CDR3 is TGTGCCTGGAGCGGCACAGGGGGCGTCTATGGCTACACCTTC. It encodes CAWSGTGGVYGYTF.